A selection of T cell receptor beta chains follows, all from one sample in a study of cytomegalovirus exposure and HLA in healthy donors. Method: immunoSEQ multiplex PCR; TCRdb's copy keeps in-frame clones and lacks some. The table lists 150,000 to 200,000 clones, about 80% of them singletons. The sequencing input was PBMCs. These receptors were collected from a boy between 10 and 17 years old in good health and CMV-seronegative. Both conserved end residues are trimmed from each CDR3. The order of the fields is J gene, V gene, D gene, CDR3 protein. D genes are given only for firm matches.

TRBJ1-2	TRBV10-1	-	ASSESGDSDGYT
TRBJ2-5	TRBV19	-	ASSIPGLQETQY
TRBJ1-1	TRBV5-1	-	ASSLWGVGTEAF
TRBJ1-1	TRBV28	-	ASGTRNTEAF
TRBJ2-7	TRBV7-2	-	ASSDPGVSYEQY
TRBJ1-6	TRBV7-2	-	ASSQTRSSYNSPLH
TRBJ1-5	TRBV10-3	-	AIQSRREEPQH
TRBJ1-5	TRBV2	TRBD1	ASRLDRGYQPQH
TRBJ2-1	TRBV7-9	TRBD2	ASSPKLAVYQF
TRBJ1-2	TRBV5-8	-	ASSLVASYGYT
TRBJ1-2	TRBV7-2	-	ASSSLQPGQTPNYGYT